This T cell receptor beta chain emerged from a study of CD8+CD57+ T cells in acquired aplastic anemia. In the study overall: DNA from sorted CD4+ and CD8+ cells averaged roughly 3.2 ug.

Genomic DNA templated the TCR beta VDJ and CDR3 profiling. TCRdb fed the reads into MiXCR, producing one record per CDR3 protein. Of hundreds of thousands of distinct CDR3 sequences detected, approximately 32% appear once; the ten largest clones hold roughly 0.8%. The sample holds a few counts of this clonotype. Its antigen is still unknown. CDR3 length: 15 residues. V trimming: 0 bases; J trimming: 4 bases; junction bases outside the gene matches: 3. Per germline, CDR1 LGHNA and CDR2 YNFKEQ. Study-level points and caveats: In common between the patients and the controls were around 29 CD8+ CDR3 sequences.

Before being chosen for sequencing, patients had shown CD8+CD57+ cell expansion by flow cytometry. The specimen was sorted CD4+, CD8+, or CD8+CD57+ T cells (not recorded which) from PBMCs. This chain connects TRBV4-2 to TRBJ1-2; 9 bases align to TRBD1. The sequence was collected from a human donor with aplastic anemia. The chain's CDR3 is CASSQEATGGYGYTF. CDR3 nucleotide sequence: TGTGCCAGCAGCCAAGAAGCGACAGGGGGCTATGGCTACACCTTC.